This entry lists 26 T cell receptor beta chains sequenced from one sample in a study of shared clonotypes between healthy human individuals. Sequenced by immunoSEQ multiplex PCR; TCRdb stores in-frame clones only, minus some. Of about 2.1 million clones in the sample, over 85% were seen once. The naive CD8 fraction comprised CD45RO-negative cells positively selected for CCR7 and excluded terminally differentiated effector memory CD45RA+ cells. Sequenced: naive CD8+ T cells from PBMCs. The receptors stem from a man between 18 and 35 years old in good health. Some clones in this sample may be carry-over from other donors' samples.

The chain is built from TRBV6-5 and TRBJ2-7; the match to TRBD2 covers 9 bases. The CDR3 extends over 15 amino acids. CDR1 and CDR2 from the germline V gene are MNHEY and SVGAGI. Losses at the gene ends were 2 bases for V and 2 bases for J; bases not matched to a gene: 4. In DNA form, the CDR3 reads TGTGCCAGCAGTTACCGCGGGAGGGTTACCTACGAGCAGTACTTC. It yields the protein CASSYRGRVTYEQYF.

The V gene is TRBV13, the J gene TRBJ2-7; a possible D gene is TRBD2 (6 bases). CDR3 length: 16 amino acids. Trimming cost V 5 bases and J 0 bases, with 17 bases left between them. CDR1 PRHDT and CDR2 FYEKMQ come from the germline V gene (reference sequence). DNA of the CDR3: TGTGCCAGCAGCCCCACCGGCGGGACCAGCTCCTACGAGCAGTACTTC. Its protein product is CASSPTGGTSSYEQYF.

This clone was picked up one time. The CDR3 loop is CASSPLGGDDVYNEQFF. The CDR3 DNA is TGTGCCAGCAGCCCCTTGGGGGGGGACGACGTATACAATGAGCAGTTCTTC. J is TRBJ2-1 and V is TRBV7-9, with 7 bases identical to TRBD2. This CDR3 region has 17 residues. From germline, CDR1 is SEHNR and CDR2 FQNEAQ (reference sequence). With V trimmed by 5 bases and J by 4 bases, 14 bases remained unmatched.

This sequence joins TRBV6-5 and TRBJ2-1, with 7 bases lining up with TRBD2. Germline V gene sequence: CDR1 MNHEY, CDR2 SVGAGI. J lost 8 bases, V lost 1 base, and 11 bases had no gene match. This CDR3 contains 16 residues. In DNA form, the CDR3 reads TGTGCCAGCAGTTACTATGGCGGGGAGGGTCGGGATGAGCAGTTCTTC. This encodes CASSYYGGEGRDEQFF.

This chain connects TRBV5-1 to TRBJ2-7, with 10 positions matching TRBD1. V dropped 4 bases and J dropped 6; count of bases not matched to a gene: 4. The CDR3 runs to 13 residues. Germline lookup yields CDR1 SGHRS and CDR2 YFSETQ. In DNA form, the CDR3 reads TGCGCCAGCAGCGGGGGACAGGGGCGCGAGCAGTACTTC. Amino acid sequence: CASSGGQGREQYF.

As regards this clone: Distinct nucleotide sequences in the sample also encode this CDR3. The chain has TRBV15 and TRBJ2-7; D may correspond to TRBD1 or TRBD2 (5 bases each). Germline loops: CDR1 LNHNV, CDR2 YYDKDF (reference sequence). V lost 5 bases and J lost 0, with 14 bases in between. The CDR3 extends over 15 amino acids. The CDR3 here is CATSRGAGSSYEQYF. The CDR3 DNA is TGTGCCACCAGCCGAGGGGCGGGTAGCTCCTACGAGCAGTACTTC.

CDR3: CASSEITRDPTQYF. The DNA for the CDR3 is TGTGCCAGCAGTGAGATTACCCGGGACCCGACCCAGTACTTC. The chain recombines TRBV27 with TRBJ2-5; D may be TRBD1 or TRBD2 (5 bases each). V gave up 5 bases and J gave up 7 bases, with 17 bases separating them. Germline-derived CDR1 and CDR2 are MNHEY and SMNVEV (reference sequence). The CDR3 is 14 amino acids.

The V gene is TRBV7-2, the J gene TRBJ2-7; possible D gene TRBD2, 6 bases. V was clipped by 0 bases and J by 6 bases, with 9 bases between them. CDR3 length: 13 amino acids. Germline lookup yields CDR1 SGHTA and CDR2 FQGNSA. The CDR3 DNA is TGTGCCAGCAGCTTAGCGTCGCGGGGCGAGCAGTACTTC. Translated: CASSLASRGEQYF.

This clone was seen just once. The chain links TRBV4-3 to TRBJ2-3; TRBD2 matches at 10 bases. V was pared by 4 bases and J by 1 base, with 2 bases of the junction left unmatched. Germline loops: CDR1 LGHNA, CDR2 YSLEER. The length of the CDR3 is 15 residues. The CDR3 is CASSLGTSGTDTQYF. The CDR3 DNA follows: TGCGCCAGCAGCCTTGGGACTAGCGGCACAGATACGCAGTATTTT.

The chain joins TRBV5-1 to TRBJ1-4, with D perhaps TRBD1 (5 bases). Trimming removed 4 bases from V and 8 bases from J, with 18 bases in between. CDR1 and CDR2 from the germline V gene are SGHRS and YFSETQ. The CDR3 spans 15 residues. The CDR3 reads CASSLEPHGGEKLFF. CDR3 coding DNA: TGCGCCAGCAGCCTAGAGCCCCATGGGGGGGAAAAACTGTTTTTT.

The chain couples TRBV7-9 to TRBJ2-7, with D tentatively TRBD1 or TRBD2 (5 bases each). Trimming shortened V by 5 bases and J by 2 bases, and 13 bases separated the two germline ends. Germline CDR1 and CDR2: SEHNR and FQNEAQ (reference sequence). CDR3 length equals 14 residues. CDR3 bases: TGTGCCAGCAGCCGGGACCTCACTCCCTACGAGCAGTACTTC. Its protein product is CASSRDLTPYEQYF. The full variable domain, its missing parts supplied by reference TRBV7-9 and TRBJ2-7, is DTGVSQNPRHKITKRGQNVTFRCDPISEHNRLYWYRQTLGQGPEFLTYFQNEAQLEKSRLLSDRFSAERPKGSFSTLEIQRTEQGDSAMYLCASSRDLTPYEQYFGPGTRLTVT.

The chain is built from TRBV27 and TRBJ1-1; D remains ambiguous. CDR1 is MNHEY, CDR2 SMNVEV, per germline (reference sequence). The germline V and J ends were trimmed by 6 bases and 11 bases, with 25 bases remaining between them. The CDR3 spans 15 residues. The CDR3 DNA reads TGTGCCAGCAGACCTAAAGAAGCATGGGTCTCAGAGGCTTTCTTT. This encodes CASRPKEAWVSEAFF.

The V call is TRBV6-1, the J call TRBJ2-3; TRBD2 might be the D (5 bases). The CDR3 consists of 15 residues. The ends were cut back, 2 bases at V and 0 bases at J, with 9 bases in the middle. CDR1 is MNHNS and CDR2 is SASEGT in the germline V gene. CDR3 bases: TGTGCCAGCAGTGAATCTCGGGGTAGCACAGATACGCAGTATTTT. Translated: CASSESRGSTDTQYF.

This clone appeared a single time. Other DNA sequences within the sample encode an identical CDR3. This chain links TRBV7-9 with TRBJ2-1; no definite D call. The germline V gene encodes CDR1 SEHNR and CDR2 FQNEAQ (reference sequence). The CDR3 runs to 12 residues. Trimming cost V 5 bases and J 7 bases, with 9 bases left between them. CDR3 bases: TGTGCCAGCAGCCCACTCCGTAATGAGCAGTTCTTC. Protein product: CASSPLRNEQFF.

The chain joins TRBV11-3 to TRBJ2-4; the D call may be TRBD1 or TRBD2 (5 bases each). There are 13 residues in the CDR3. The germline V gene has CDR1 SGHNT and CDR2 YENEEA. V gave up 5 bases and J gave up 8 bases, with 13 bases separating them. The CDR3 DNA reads TGTGCCAGCAGCGCAGGGCCCGGGGACATTCAGTACTTC. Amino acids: CASSAGPGDIQYF.

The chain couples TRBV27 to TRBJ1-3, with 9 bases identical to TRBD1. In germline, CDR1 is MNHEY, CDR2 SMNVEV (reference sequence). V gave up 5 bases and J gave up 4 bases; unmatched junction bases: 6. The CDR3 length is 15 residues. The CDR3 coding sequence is TGTGCCAGCAGTCCCCGACAGGGGGGCGGAAACACCATATATTTT. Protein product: CASSPRQGGGNTIYF.

CDR3 nucleotides: TGCGCCAGCAGTGGGCCCGGGAGATCCACAGATACGCAGTATTTT. Translation: CASSGPGRSTDTQYF. The chain couples TRBV10-1 to TRBJ2-3, with D possibly being TRBD2 (6 bases). Germline lookup yields CDR1 WNHNN and CDR2 SYGVQD (reference sequence). The V end lost 4 bases, the J end lost 2 bases, and 13 bases lay between the germline ends. The CDR3 totals 15 residues.

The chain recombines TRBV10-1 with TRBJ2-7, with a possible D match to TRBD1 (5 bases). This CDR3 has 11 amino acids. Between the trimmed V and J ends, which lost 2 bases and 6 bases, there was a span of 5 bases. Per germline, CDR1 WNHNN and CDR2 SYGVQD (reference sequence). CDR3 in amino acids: CASSEGAEQYF. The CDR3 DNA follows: TGCGCCAGCAGTGAGGGGGCCGAGCAGTACTTC.

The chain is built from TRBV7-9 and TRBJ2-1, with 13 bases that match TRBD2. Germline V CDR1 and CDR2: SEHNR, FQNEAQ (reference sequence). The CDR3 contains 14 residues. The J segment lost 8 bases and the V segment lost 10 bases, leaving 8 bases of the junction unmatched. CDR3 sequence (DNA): TGTGCCACTTCACCGGGACTAGCGGGATATGAGCAGTTCTTC. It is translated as CATSPGLAGYEQFF.

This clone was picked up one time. CDR3 in amino acids: CSVGTENNEKLFF. The CDR3 DNA reads as TGCAGTGTGGGGACAGAGAATAATGAAAAACTGTTTTTT. V and J are TRBV29-1 and TRBJ1-4; 7 bases map to TRBD1. The germline gives CDR1 SQVTM, CDR2 ANQGSEA. The CDR3 loop spans 13 amino acids.

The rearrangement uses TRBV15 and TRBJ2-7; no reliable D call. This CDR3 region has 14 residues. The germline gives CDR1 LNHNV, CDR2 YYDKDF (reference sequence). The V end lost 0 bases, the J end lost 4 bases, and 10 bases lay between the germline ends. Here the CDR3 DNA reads TGTGCCACCAGCAGAGATACTATCCGTTACGAGCAGTACTTC. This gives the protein CATSRDTIRYEQYF.

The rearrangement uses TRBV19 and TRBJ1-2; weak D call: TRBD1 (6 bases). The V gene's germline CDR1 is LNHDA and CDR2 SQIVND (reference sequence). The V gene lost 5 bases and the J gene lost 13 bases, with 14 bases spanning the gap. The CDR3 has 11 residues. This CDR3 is CASSEGDTATF. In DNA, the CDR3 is TGTGCCAGTAGTGAGGGGGACACGGCCACCTTC.

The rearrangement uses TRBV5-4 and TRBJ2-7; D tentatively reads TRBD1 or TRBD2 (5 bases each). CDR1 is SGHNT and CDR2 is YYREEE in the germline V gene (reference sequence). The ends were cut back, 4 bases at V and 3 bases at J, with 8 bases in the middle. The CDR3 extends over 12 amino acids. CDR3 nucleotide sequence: TGTGCCAGCAGCCCGGGACGCTACGAGCAGTACTTC. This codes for CASSPGRYEQYF.

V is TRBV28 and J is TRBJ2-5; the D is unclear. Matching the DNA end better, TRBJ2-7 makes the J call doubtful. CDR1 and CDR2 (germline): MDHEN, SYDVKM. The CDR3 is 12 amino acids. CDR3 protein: CASSLGSIEQYF. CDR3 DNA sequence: TGTGCCAGCAGTTTAGGCTCTATCGAGCAGTACTTC.

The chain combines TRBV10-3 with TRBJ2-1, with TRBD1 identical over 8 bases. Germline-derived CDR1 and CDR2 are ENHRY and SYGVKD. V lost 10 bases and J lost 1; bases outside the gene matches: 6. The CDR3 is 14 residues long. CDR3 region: CASIRDRSYNEQFF. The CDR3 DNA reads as TGTGCCAGTATAAGGGACAGGTCCTACAATGAGCAGTTCTTC.

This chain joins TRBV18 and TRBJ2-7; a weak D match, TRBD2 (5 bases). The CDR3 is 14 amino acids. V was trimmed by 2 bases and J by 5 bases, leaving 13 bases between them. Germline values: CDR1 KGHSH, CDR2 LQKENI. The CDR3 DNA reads TGTGCCAGCTCACCATCCGGGAATGGGGACGAGCAGTACTTC. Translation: CASSPSGNGDEQYF.